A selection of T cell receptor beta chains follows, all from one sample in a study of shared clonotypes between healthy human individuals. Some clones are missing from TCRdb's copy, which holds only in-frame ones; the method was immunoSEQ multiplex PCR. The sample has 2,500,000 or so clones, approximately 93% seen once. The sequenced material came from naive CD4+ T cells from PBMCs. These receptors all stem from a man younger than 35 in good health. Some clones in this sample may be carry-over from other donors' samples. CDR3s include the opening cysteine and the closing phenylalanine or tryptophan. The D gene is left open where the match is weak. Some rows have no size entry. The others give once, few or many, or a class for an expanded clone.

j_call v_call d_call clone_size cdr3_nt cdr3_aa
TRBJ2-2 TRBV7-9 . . TGTGCCAGCAGCTTAGCTCGTTGGGGGAGGTCGAACACCGGGGAGCTGTTTTTT CASSLARWGRSNTGELFF
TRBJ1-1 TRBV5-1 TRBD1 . TGCGCCAGCAGCCCAAGCCCTTTGGCACAGGGGAGGAACACTGAAGCTTTCTTT CASSPSPLAQGRNTEAFF
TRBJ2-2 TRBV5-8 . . TGTGCCAGCAGCTTGGTACTAGCAATGCAGCTGTTTTTT CASSLVLAMQLFF
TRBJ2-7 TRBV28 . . TGTGCCAGCAGACCCGGTGGTCCGGTGGGCTACGAGCAGTACTTC CASRPGGPVGYEQYF
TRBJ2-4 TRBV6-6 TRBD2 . TGTGCCAGCAGTTACCCTCCCGCGGGAGAAAACATTCAGTACTTC CASSYPPAGENIQYF
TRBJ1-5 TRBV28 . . TGTGCCAGCAGGACCGCAGGGAATCAGCCCCAGCATTTT CASRTAGNQPQHF
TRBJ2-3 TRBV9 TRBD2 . TGTGCCAGCAGCTTAACTAGCGGGAGGATAGATACGCAGTATTTT CASSLTSGRIDTQYF
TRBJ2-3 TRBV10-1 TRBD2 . TGCGCCAGCGCCTCCGGGACTAGGGCAGATACGCAGTATTTT CASASGTRADTQYF
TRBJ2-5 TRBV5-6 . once TGTGCCAGCAGCAGGAGGGTCCGCGAGACCCAGTACTTC CASSRRVRETQYF
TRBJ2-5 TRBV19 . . TGTGCCAGTAGTCCTTATCGGGGGTCAGGGGAGACCCAGTACTTC CASSPYRGSGETQYF
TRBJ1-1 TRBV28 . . TGTGCCAGCACCGCCGGGACGGGGAACACTGAAGCTTTCTTT CASTAGTGNTEAFF
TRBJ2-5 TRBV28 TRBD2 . TGTGCCAGCAGCCCCGGGGGGTCAAGGCGGGAGACCCAGTACTTC CASSPGGSRRETQYF
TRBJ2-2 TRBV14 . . TGTGCCAGCAGCCAACAGGGGTACACCGGGGAGCTGTTTTTT CASSQQGYTGELFF